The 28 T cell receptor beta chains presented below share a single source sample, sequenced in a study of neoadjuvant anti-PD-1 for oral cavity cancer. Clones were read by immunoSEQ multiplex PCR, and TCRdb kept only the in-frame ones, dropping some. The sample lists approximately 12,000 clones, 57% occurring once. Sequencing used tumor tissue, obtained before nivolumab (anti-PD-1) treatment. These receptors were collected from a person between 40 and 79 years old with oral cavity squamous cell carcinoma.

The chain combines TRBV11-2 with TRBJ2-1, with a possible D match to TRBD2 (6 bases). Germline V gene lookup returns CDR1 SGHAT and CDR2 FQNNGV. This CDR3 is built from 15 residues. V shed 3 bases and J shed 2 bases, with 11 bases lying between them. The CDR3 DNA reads TGTGCCAGCAGCTTTAGGCGGGATCCCTACAATGAGCAGTTCTTC. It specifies CASSFRRDPYNEQFF.

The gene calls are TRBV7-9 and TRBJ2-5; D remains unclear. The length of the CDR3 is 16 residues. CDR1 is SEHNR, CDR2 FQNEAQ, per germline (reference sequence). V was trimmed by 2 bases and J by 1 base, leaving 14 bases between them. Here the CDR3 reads CASSLSRGRSQETQYF. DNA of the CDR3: TGTGCCAGCAGCTTATCGCGTGGCAGGAGCCAAGAGACCCAGTACTTC. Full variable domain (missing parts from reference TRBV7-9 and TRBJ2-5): DTGVSQNPRHKITKRGQNVTFRCDPISEHNRLYWYRQTLGQGPEFLTYFQNEAQLEKSRLLSDRFSAERPKGSFSTLEIQRTEQGDSAMYLCASSLSRGRSQETQYFGPGTRLLVL.

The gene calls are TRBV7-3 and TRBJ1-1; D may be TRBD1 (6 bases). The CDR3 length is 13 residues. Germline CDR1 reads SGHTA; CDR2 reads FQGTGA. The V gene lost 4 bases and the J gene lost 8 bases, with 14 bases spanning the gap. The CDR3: CASSSSFGQEAFF. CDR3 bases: TGTGCCAGCAGCTCCTCCTTTGGACAGGAAGCTTTCTTT.

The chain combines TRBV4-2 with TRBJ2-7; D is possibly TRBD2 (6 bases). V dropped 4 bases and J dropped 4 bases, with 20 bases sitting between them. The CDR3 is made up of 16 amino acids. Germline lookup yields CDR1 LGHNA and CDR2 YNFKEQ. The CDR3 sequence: CASSLYSGVVMYEQYF. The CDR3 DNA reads TGTGCCAGCAGCCTATACTCGGGGGTTGTAATGTACGAGCAGTACTTC.

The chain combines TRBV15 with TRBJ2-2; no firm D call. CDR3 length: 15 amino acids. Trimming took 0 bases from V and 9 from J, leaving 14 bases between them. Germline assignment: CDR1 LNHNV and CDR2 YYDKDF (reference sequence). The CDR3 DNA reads TGTGCCACCAGCAGAGATTCTGCAGGCCTCCGGGAGCTGTTTTTT. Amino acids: CATSRDSAGLRELFF.

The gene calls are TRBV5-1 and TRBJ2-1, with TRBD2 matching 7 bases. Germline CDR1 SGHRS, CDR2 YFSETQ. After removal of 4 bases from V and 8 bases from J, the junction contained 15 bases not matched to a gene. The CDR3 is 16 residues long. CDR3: CASSILGAGDVDEQFF. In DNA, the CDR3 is TGCGCCAGCAGCATCCTAGGGGCGGGAGACGTAGATGAGCAGTTCTTC.

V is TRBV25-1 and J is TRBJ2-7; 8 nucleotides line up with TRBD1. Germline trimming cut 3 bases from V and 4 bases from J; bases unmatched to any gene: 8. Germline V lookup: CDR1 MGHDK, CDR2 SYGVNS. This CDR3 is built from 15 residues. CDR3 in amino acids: CASSDANRGRYEQYF. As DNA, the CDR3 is TGTGCCAGCAGTGATGCGAACAGGGGGAGGTACGAGCAGTACTTC.

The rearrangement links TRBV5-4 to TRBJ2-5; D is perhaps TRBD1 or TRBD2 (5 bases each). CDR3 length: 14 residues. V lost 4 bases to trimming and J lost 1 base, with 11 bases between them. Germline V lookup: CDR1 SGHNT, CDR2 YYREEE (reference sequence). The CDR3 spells CASSDPGGQETQYF. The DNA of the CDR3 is TGTGCCAGCAGCGATCCTGGGGGCCAAGAGACCCAGTACTTC.

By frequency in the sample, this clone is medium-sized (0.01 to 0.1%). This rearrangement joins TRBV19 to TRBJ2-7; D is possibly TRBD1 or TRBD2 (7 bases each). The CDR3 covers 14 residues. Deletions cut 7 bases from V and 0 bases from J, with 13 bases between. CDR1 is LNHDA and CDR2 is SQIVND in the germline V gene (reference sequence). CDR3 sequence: CASTAGGDSYEQYF. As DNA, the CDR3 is TGTGCCAGTACGGCAGGGGGGGACTCCTACGAGCAGTACTTC. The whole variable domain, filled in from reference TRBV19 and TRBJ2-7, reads DGGITQSPKYLFRKEGQNVTLSCEQNLNHDAMYWYRQDPGQGLRLIYYSQIVNDFQKGDIAEGYSVSREKKESFPLTVTSAQKNPTAFYLCASTAGGDSYEQYFGPGTRLTVT.

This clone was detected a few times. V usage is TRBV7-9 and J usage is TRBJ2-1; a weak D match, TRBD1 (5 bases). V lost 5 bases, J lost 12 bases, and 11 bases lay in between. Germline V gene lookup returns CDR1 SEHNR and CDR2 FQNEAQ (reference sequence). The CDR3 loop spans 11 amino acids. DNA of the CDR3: TGTGCCAGCAGCGCTTTGCAGGGGCAGTTCTTC. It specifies CASSALQGQFF.

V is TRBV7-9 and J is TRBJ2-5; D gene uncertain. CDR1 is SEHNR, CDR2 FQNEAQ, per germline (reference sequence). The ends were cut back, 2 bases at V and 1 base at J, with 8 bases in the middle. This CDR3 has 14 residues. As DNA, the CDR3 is TGTGCCAGCAGCTTAATCGTGGTCCAAGAGACCCAGTACTTC. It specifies CASSLIVVQETQYF.

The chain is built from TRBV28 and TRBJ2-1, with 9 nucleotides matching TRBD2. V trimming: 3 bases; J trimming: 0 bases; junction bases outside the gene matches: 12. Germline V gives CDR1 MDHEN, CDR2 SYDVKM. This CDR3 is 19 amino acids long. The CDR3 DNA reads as TGTGCCAGCAGTTTTTTGGGTAGCGGGAGTGGGGACTCCTACAATGAGCAGTTCTTC. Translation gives CASSFLGSGSGDSYNEQFF.

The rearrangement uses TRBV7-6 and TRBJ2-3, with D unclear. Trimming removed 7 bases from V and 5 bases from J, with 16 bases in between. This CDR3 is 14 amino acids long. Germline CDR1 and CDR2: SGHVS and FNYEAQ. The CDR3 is CASTSLNVLDTQYF. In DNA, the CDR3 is TGTGCCAGCACCTCCCTGAACGTCTTAGATACGCAGTATTTT.

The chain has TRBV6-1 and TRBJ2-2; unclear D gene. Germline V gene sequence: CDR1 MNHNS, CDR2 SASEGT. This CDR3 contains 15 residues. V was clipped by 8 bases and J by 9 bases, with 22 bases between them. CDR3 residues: CASLDRATTGRELFF. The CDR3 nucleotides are TGTGCCAGCCTTGATCGGGCTACCACTGGGAGGGAGCTGTTTTTT.

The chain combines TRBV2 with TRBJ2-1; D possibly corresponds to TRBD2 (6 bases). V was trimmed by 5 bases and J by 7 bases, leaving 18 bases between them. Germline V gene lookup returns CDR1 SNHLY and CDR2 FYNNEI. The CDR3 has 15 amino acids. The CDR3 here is CASSQPGEAVNEQFF. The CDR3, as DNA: TGTGCCAGCAGTCAACCGGGGGAAGCGGTTAATGAGCAGTTCTTC.

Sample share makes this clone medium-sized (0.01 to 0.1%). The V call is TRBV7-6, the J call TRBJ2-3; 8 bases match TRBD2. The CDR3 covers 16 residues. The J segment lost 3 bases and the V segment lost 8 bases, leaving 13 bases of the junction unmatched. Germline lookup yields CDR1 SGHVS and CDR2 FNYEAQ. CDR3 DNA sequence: TGTGCCAGCGGATCCATGAAGCGGGAGATTACAGATACGCAGTATTTT. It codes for CASGSMKREITDTQYF.

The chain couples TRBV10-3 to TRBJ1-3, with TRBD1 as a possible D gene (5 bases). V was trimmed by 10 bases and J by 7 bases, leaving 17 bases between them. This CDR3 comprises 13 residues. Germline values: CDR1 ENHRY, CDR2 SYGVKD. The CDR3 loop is CASRSRESNTIYF. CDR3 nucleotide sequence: TGTGCCAGCCGGTCCAGGGAGAGCAACACCATATATTTT.

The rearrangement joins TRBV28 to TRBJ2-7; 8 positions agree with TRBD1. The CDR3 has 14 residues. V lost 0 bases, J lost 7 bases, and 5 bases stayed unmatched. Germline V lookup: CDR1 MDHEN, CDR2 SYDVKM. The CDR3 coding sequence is TGTGCCAGCAGTTTATGGCAGGGGGCATCAGAGCAGTACTTC. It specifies CASSLWQGASEQYF. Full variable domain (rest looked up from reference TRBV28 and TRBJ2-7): DVKVTQSSRYLVKRTGEKVFLECVQDMDHENMFWYRQDPGLGLRLIYFSYDVKMKEKGDIPEGYSVSREKKERFSLILESASTNQTSMYLCASSLWQGASEQYFGPGTRLTVT.

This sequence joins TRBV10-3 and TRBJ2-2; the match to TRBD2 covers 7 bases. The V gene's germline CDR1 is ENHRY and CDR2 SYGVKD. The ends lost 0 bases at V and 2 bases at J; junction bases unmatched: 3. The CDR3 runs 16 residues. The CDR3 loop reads CAISESGGGNTGELFF. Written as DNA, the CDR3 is TGTGCCATCAGTGAGTCCGGCGGGGGAAACACCGGGGAGCTGTTTTTT.

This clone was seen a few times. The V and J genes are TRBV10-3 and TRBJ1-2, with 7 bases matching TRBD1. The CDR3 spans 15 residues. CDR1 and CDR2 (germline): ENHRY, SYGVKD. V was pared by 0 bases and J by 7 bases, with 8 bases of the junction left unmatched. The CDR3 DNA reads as TGTGCCATCAGTGAGTCGAGATCAGGGGGTGTTGGCTACACCTTC. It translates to CAISESRSGGVGYTF.

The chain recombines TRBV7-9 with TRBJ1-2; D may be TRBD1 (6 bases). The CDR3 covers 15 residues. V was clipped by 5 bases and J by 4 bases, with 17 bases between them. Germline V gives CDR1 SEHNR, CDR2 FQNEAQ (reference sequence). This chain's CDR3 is CASSPPGAGGYGYTF. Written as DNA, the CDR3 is TGTGCCAGCAGCCCTCCGGGGGCGGGGGGCTATGGCTACACCTTC.

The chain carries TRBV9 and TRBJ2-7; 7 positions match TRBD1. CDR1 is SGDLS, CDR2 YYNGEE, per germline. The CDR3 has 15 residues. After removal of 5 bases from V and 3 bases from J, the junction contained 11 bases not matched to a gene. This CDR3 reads CASSRQGVGHYEQYF. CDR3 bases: TGTGCCAGCAGTCGACAGGGTGTGGGCCACTACGAGCAGTACTTC.

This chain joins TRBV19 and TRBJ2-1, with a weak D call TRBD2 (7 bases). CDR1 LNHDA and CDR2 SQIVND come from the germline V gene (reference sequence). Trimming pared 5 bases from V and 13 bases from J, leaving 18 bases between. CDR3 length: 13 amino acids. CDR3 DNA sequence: TGTGCCAGTAGTCCAAACTACGGGGGGCAACAGTTCTTC. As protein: CASSPNYGGQQFF.

The CDR3 loop is CASTSGGFQPQHF. CDR3 in DNA: TGTGCCAGCACCTCGGGGGGGTTTCAGCCCCAGCATTTT. The chain recombines TRBV2 with TRBJ1-5; TRBD1 might be the D (5 bases). The germline gives CDR1 SNHLY, CDR2 FYNNEI. The V end lost 7 bases, the J end lost 6 bases, and 13 bases lay between the germline ends. The CDR3 spans 13 residues.

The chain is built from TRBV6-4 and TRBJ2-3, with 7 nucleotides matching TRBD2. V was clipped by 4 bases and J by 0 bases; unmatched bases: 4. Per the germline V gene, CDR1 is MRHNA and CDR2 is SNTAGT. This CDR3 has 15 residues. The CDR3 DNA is TGTGCCAGCAGTGCTGTGGGAGGGAGCACAGATACGCAGTATTTT. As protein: CASSAVGGSTDTQYF.

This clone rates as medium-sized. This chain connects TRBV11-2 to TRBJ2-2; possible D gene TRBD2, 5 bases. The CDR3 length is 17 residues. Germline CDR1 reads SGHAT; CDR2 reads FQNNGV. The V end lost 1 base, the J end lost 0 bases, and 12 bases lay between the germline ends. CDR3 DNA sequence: TGTGCCAGCAGCTTAGGGCCTAGCTACGCGAACACCGGGGAGCTGTTTTTT. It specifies CASSLGPSYANTGELFF.

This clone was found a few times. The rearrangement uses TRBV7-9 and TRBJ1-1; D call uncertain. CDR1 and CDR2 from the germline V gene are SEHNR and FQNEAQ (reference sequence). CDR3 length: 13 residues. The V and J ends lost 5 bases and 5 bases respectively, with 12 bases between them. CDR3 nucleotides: TGTGCCAGCAGCCCCTCCCTAGGGACTGAAGCTTTCTTT. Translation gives CASSPSLGTEAFF.

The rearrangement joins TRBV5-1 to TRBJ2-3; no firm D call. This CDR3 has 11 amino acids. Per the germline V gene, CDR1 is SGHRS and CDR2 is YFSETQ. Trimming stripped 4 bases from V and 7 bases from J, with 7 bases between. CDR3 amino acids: CASSLTNTQYF. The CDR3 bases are TGCGCCAGCAGCCTTACGAATACGCAGTATTTT.